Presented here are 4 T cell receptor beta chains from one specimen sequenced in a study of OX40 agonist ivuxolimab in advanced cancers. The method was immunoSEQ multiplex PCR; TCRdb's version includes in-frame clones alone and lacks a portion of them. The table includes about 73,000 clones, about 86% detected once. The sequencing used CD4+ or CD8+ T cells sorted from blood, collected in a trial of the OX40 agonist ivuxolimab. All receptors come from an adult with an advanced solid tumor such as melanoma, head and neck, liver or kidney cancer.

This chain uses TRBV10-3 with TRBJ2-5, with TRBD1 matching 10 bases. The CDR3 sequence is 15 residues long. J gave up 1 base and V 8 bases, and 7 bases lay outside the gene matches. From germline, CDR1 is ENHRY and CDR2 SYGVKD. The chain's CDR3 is CAISSGDRGQETQYF. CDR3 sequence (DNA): TGTGCCATCTCCTCAGGGGACAGGGGCCAAGAGACCCAGTACTTC.

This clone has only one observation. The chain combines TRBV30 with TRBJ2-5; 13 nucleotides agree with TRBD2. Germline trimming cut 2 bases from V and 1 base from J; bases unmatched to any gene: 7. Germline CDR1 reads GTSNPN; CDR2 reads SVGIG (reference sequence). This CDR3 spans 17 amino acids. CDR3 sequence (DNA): TGTGCCTGGAGTTTCCGACTAGCGGGAGGTTCCCAAGAGACCCAGTACTTC. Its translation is CAWSFRLAGGSQETQYF. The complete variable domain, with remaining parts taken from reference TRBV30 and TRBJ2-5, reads SQTIHQWPATLVQPVGSPLSLECTVEGTSNPNLYWYRQAAGRGLQLLFYSVGIGQISSEVPQNLSASRPQDRQFILSSKKLLLSDSGFYLCAWSFRLAGGSQETQYFGPGTRLLVL.

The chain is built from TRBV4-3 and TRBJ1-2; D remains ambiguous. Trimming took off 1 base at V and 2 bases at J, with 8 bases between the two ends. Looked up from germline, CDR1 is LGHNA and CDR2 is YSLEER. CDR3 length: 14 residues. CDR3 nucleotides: TGCGCCAGCAGCCAAGTCTCACGGAACTATGGCTACACCTTC. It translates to CASSQVSRNYGYTF.

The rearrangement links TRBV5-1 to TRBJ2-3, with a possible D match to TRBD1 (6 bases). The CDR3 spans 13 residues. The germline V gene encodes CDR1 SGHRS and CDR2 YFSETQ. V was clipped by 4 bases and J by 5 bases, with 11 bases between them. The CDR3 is CASSTQGRDTQYF. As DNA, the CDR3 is TGCGCCAGCAGCACACAGGGTAGAGATACGCAGTATTTT.